This entry features one T cell receptor beta chain sequence. This specimen comes from a study of shared clonotypes between healthy human individuals. Looked up from germline, CDR1 is SEHNR and CDR2 is FQNEAQ (reference sequence). This CDR3 comprises 19 residues. V lost 5 bases to trimming and J lost 6 bases; unmatched junction nucleotides: 21. Profiling relied on immunoSEQ multiplex PCR, and the TCRdb table lists in-frame clones only, not all of them. The sample has about 640,000 clones, about two thirds seen once. The sequence was obtained from a woman under 40 in good health. The specimen sequenced was memory CD4+ T cells sorted from blood. Specified subset: CD45RA-negative fraction. This sequence joins TRBV7-9 and TRBJ2-7; 11 bases match TRBD2. The CDR3 DNA is TGTGCCAGCAGCATCACCCGCAAAACTAGCGGGAGTGCCAAAGGCGAGCAGTACTTC. Encoded protein: CASSITRKTSGSAKGEQYF.